The clone carrying this TCR beta chain appeared once. This could be a read error, since a much larger clone is one nucleotide away. Assembly of TCR beta libraries relied on iRepertoire HTBI primers together with Arm-PCR of CDR3 regions. Via MiXCR, TCRdb re-called the multiplex PCR reads, giving one row per CDR3 protein. Of about 540,000 distinct CDR3 sequences listed, approximately 13% are singletons. The time point was: newly diagnosed GD, antithyroid drugs for less than 3 months. Extracted RNA from PBMCs served as the source of the TCR library. Clinicians diagnosed Graves' disease using American Thyroid Association guidelines. This record belongs to a study of regulatory T cells in long-lasting Graves disease. Per germline, CDR1 MDHEN and CDR2 SYDVKM. The CDR3 has 14 residues. Deletions cut 7 bases from V and 12 bases from J, with 22 bases between. These same data were also listed under a study on T cells in Graves' hyperthyroidism and ophthalmopathy.

This TCR came from a man younger than 45 with Graves disease. The rearrangement uses TRBV28 and TRBJ2-1, with a tentative D call TRBD2 (6 bases). Sequenced here: peripheral blood mononuclear cells (PBMCs), sampled at new diagnosis, from a patient treated with antithyroid drugs. This chain's CDR3 is CASKEGRDGVGQFF. The CDR3 DNA is TGTGCCAGCAAGGAGGGGCGGGACGGGGTCGGGCAGTTCTTC.